This T cell receptor (beta chain) was sequenced for a study of blood T cell repertoires in COVID-19. Across the whole study: Acute and convalescent COVID-19 specimens originated in the United States, Italy and Spain. From T cells, B-cell-depleted T cells, or PBMCs came the material, which was cDNA or gDNA.

This CDR3 contains 16 residues. The V gene's germline CDR1 is SGHTA and CDR2 FQGNSA. V was clipped by 2 bases and J by 0 bases, with 13 bases between them. Followed over time, Seattle patients had been enrolled while infection was active. In the authors' methods: How many nucleated cells were present was estimated from reference gene primer amplification. TCRdb's table, derived via immunoSEQ multiplex PCR, lists solely in-frame clones and lacks some. V, J and clone size reflect that table, while D and trimming were determined from the DNA. The data contain some 310,000 clones, roughly 90% of them seen just once; the ten biggest clones take up about 1%.

The sequence came from a woman aged 40 to 50 with COVID-19, enrolled during active disease. Specimen: peripheral blood. J is TRBJ2-5 and V is TRBV7-2; D is uncertain. The CDR3 DNA reads TGTGCCAGCAGCTTATACGGCGGATTGTACCAAGAGACCCAGTACTTC. The encoded protein is CASSLYGGLYQETQYF.